This T cell receptor (beta chain) was retrieved from a study of CD8 T cells in Susac syndrome. Notes on the study in general: It was acknowledged in the study that its TCR sequencing and HLA analysis involved a relatively small number of individuals.

Unmatched junction bases numbered 8, after V lost 2 bases and J lost 1 base. Germline assignment: CDR1 LGHDT and CDR2 YNNKEL (reference sequence). The CDR3 covers 17 residues. Turning to this clonotype: Its antigen is not identified.

Random hexamers were used to reverse transcribe about 0.5 to 1 ug of RNA. Multiplex PCR with immunoSEQ amplified the TCR beta CDR3 across 54 Vbeta and 13 Jbeta. Using its own MiXCR run on the immunoSEQ multiplex PCR reads, TCRdb lists one record per CDR3 protein. There are 250,000 to 350,000 distinct CDR3 sequences in the sample; roughly 85% occur only once, and 0.095% to 0.14% lies in the top ten. The V call is TRBV3-1, the J call TRBJ2-4; 7 bases are a match to TRBD2. The source is a human donor with multiple sclerosis. The sequenced sample consisted of CD8+ T cells from PBMCs. CDR3 loop: CASSQTIAGAAKNIQYF. In DNA, the CDR3 is TGTGCCAGCAGCCAAACTATAGCGGGTGCGGCCAAAAACATTCAGTACTTC.